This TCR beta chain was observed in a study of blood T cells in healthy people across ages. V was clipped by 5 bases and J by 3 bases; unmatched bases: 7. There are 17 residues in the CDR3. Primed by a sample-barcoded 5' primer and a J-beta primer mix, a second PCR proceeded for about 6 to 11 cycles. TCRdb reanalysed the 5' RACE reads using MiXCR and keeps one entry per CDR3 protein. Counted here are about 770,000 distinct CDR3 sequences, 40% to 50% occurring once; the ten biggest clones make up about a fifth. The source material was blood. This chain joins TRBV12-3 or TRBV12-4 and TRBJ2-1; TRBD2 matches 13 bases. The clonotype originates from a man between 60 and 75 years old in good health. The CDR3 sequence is CASSPTSGRAFYNEQFF. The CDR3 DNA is TGTGCCAGCAGTCCTACTAGCGGGAGGGCCTTCTACAATGAGCAGTTCTTC.